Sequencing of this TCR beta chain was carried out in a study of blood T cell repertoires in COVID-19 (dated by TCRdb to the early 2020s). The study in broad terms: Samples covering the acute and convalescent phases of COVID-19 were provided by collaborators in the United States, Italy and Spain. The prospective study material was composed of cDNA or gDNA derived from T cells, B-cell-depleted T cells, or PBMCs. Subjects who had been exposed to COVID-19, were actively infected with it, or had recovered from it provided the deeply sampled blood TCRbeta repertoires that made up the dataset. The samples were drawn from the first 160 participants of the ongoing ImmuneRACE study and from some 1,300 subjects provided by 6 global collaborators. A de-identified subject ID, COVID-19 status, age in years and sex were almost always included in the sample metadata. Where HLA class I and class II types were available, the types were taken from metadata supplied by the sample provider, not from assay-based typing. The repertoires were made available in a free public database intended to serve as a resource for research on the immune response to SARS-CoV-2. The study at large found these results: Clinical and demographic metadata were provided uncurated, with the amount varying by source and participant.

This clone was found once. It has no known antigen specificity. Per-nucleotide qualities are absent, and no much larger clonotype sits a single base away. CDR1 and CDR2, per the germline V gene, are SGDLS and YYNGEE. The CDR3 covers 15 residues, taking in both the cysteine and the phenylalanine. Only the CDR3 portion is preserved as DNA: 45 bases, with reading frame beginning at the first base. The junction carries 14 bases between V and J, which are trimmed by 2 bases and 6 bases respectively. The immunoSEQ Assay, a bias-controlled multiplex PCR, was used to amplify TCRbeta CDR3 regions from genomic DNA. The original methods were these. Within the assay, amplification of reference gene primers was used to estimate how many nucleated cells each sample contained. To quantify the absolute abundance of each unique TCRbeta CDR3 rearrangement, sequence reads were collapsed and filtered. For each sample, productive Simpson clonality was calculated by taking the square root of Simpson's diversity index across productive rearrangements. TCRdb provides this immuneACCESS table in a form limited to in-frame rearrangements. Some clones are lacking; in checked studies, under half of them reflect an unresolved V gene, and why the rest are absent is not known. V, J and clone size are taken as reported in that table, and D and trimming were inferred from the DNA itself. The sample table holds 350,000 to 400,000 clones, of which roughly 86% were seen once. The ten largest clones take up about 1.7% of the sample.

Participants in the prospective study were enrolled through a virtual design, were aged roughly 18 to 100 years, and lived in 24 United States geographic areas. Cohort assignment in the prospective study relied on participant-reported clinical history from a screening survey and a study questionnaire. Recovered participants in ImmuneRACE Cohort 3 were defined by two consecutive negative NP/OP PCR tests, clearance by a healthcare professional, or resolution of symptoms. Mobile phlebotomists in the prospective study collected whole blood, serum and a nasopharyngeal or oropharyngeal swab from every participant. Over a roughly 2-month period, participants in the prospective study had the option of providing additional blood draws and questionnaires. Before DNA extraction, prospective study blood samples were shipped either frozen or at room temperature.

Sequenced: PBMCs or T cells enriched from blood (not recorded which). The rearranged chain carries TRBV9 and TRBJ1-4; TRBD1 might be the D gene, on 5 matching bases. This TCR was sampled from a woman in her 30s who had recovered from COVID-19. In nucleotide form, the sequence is TGTGCCAGCAGCGTCACAGGTCTACCTTATGAAAAACTGTTTTTT. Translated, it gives CASSVTGLPYEKLFF.